The 21 T cell receptor beta chains listed next were all sequenced from one sample in a study of T cell responses to AZD1222 COVID-19 vaccine. The protocol was immunoSEQ multiplex PCR, while the TCRdb copy is restricted to in-frame clones and leaves out a portion. The table records roughly 190,000 clones, 80% to 95% of them present only once. This specimen consisted of peripheral blood, obtained 28 days after the second AZD1222 dose. Receptors were obtained from an adult who received the AZD1222 COVID-19 vaccine.

This chain links TRBV5-1 with TRBJ2-1; 15 bases line up with TRBD2. Losses at the gene ends were 3 bases for V and 10 bases for J; bases not matched to a gene: 2. CDR3 size: 14 residues. CDR1 SGHRS and CDR2 YFSETQ come from the germline V gene. CDR3: CASSSGLAGGEQFF. The CDR3 bases are TGCGCCAGCAGCTCGGGACTAGCGGGGGGCGAGCAGTTCTTC.

This chain's CDR3 is CASSEAGGVVNQPQHF. In DNA form, the CDR3 reads TGTGCCAGCAGTGAAGCGGGGGGAGTTGTGAATCAGCCCCAGCATTTT. This sequence joins TRBV6-1 and TRBJ1-5; a weak D match, TRBD1 (5 bases). Trimming cost V 0 bases and J 4 bases, with 13 bases left between them. In germline, CDR1 is MNHNS, CDR2 SASEGT. CDR3 size: 16 residues.

The rearrangement links TRBV6-5 to TRBJ1-3, with D unclear. This CDR3 has 13 amino acids. The V end was cut by 9 bases, the J end by 2 bases, with 11 bases between. The germline V gene encodes CDR1 MNHEY and CDR2 SVGAGI. The chain's CDR3 is CASRRAAGNTIYF. In DNA form, the CDR3 reads TGTGCCAGTAGGCGGGCGGCTGGAAACACCATATATTTT.

The chain combines TRBV19 with TRBJ2-1; D not certain. The CDR3 runs to 13 residues. Germline CDR1 and CDR2: LNHDA and SQIVND (reference sequence). Trimming cost V 5 bases and J 4 bases, with 9 bases left between them. The CDR3 coding sequence is TGTGCCAGTAGTCCCTCGTCTTACAATGAGCAGTTCTTC. Translated: CASSPSSYNEQFF.

The chain employs TRBV4-1 and TRBJ1-5; D remains unclear. The CDR3 is 16 residues long. V shed 0 bases and J shed 5 bases, with 14 bases lying between them. Germline values: CDR1 MGHRA, CDR2 YSYEKL. In nucleotides, the CDR3 is TGCGCCAGCAGCCAAGAGGCGGCGCGGGTGCATCAGCCCCAGCATTTT. Protein: CASSQEAARVHQPQHF.

This chain links TRBV6-6 with TRBJ1-3; D is unresolved. The CDR3 loop spans 12 amino acids. V was clipped by 0 bases and J by 10 bases, with 7 bases between them. The germline gives CDR1 MNHNY, CDR2 SVGAGI (reference sequence). CDR3: CASSYSKETIYF. CDR3 bases: TGTGCCAGCAGTTACTCGAAGGAAACCATATATTTT.

The DNA for the CDR3 is TGTGCCAGCAGCTTGACCGGGACAGGGGACTATGGCTACACCTTC. Protein: CASSLTGTGDYGYTF. J is TRBJ1-2 and V is TRBV7-9; 10 nucleotides agree with TRBD1. J lost 3 bases, V lost 3 bases, and 4 bases had no gene match. The CDR3 is made up of 15 amino acids. Germline lookup yields CDR1 SEHNR and CDR2 FQNEAQ (reference sequence).

The chain carries TRBV6-2 or TRBV6-3 and TRBJ1-1; tentative D call: TRBD1 (5 bases). This CDR3 has 16 residues. V was pared by 2 bases and J by 1 base, with 14 bases between. Germline-derived CDR1 and CDR2 are MNHEY and SVGEGT. The CDR3 spells CASSYETGRKNTEAFF. The CDR3 DNA follows: TGTGCCAGCAGTTACGAAACGGGACGGAAGAACACTGAAGCTTTCTTT.

V is TRBV28 and J is TRBJ1-5; D not certain. Trimming removed 1 base at V and 3 bases at J, with 4 bases between. The CDR3 covers 13 residues. The germline V gene has CDR1 MDHEN and CDR2 SYDVKM. The chain's CDR3 is CASSLSYNQPQHF. The CDR3 DNA reads as TGTGCCAGCAGTTTATCCTACAATCAGCCCCAGCATTTT.

The chain joins TRBV7-3 to TRBJ1-1; possible D gene TRBD1, 5 bases. This CDR3 has 15 residues. CDR1 SGHTA and CDR2 FQGTGA come from the germline V gene. The germline V and J ends were trimmed by 1 base and 0 bases, with 9 bases remaining between them. The CDR3 region is CASSLMGQLNTEAFF. In DNA, the CDR3 is TGTGCCAGCAGCTTAATGGGGCAGCTGAACACTGAAGCTTTCTTT.

J is TRBJ1-3 and V is TRBV10-3; D unclear. The CDR3 covers 15 residues. Between the trimmed V and J ends, which lost 8 bases and 3 bases, there was a span of 17 bases. The germline CDR1 and CDR2 sequences are ENHRY and SYGVKD. CDR3 sequence reads: CAIPPGRVGGNTIYF. CDR3 nucleotides: TGTGCCATCCCCCCGGGGAGGGTGGGTGGAAACACCATATATTTT.

This chain connects TRBV19 to TRBJ1-6; D might be TRBD1 (6 bases). The CDR3 is made up of 14 amino acids. V was shortened by 4 bases and J by 8 bases, with 12 bases between the two germline ends. Germline lookup yields CDR1 LNHDA and CDR2 SQIVND (reference sequence). Here the CDR3 reads CASSTISGDSPLHF. CDR3 DNA: TGTGCCAGTAGTACAATTTCAGGGGATTCACCCCTCCACTTT.

The V call is TRBV2, the J call TRBJ1-5, with 7 positions matching TRBD1. The CDR3 runs 13 residues. Per germline, CDR1 SNHLY and CDR2 FYNNEI. V lost 7 bases and J lost 5; bases outside the gene matches: 5. CDR3 sequence: CASTRDSYQPQHF. In DNA form, the CDR3 reads TGTGCCAGCACCCGGGACAGTTATCAGCCCCAGCATTTT.

The V call is TRBV19, the J call TRBJ2-3; the D is unclear. The V gene lost 1 base and the J gene lost 2 bases, with 7 bases spanning the gap. This CDR3 spans 14 amino acids. Germline V gene lookup returns CDR1 LNHDA and CDR2 SQIVND (reference sequence). The CDR3 bases are TGTGCCAGTAGTATAGTAGGGTTCACAGATACGCAGTATTTT. Translating it yields CASSIVGFTDTQYF.

This rearrangement joins TRBV3-1 (or the pseudogene TRBV3-2) to TRBJ2-3; 10 positions match TRBD2. Per the germline V gene, CDR1 is LGHDT and CDR2 is YNNKEL (reference sequence). This CDR3 has 14 amino acids. The trim removed 4 bases at V and 6 bases at J, leaving 4 bases unmatched. The CDR3 loop reads CASSPLAGTDTQYF. The CDR3 DNA reads TGTGCCAGCAGCCCACTAGCGGGAACGGATACGCAGTATTTT.

V gene TRBV19 combines with J gene TRBJ1-5; 9 nucleotides align to TRBD1. The junction had 10 bases not matched to a gene; V was cut back by 7 bases and J by 6 bases. This CDR3 spans 15 amino acids. CDR1 and CDR2 from the germline V gene are LNHDA and SQIVND (reference sequence). The CDR3 loop is CASIPTGGAGQPQHF. CDR3 coding DNA: TGTGCCAGTATCCCAACAGGGGGCGCGGGTCAGCCCCAGCATTTT.

This rearrangement joins TRBV19 to TRBJ2-7; 9 bases are shared with TRBD1. CDR3 length equals 14 residues. Germline trimming cut 5 bases from V and 2 bases from J; bases unmatched to any gene: 4. Per germline, CDR1 LNHDA and CDR2 SQIVND (reference sequence). DNA for the CDR3: TGTGCCAGTAGTCCGACAGGGGGACCCTACGAGCAGTACTTC. Translated: CASSPTGGPYEQYF.

The chain employs TRBV29-1 and TRBJ2-5, with a weak D call TRBD2 (5 bases). With 5 bases removed from V and 5 bases from J, the gap between germline ends came to 12 bases. CDR3 length: 12 residues. Looked up from germline, CDR1 is SQVTM and CDR2 is ANQGSEA. DNA of the CDR3: TGCAGCGTTTTTGGGAGTTCGGAGACCCAGTACTTC. This translates into CSVFGSSETQYF.

The chain joins TRBV12-3 or TRBV12-4 to TRBJ1-2, with TRBD1 matching over 10 bases. V lost 6 bases and J lost 8; bases outside the gene matches: 6. This CDR3 is built from 13 residues. The CDR3 nucleotides read TGTGCCAGCAGCAGACAGGGGGCGGTCGGCTACACCTTC. The encoded protein is CASSRQGAVGYTF.

This sequence joins TRBV28 and TRBJ2-5; 8 bases fit TRBD1. Trimming at V came to 7 bases and at J to 5 bases, leaving 12 bases not matched to a gene. The CDR3 covers 15 residues. Germline V lookup: CDR1 MDHEN, CDR2 SYDVKM. In DNA, the CDR3 is TGTGCCAGCATACCGACAGGGGTGAGAATGGAGACCCAGTACTTC. Protein product: CASIPTGVRMETQYF.

The count of this clone is one. The V and J genes are TRBV5-5 and TRBJ1-6; 8 nucleotides agree with TRBD1. Trimming at V came to 4 bases and at J to 7 bases, leaving 10 bases not matched to a gene. CDR1 is SGHKS, CDR2 YYEKEE, per germline (reference sequence). The CDR3 is 16 residues long. CDR3 nucleotides: TGTGCCAGCAGCAGGGCCCCGGACAGGGTGAATTCACCCCTCCACTTT. Residues: CASSRAPDRVNSPLHF.